This T cell receptor (beta chain) was captured by sequencing in a study of blood T cell repertoires in COVID-19. Method: immunoSEQ multiplex PCR; TCRdb's copy keeps in-frame clones and lacks some. This sample yields 320,000 or so clones, of which less than 85% are seen a single time; approximately 1.9% belongs to the top ten. This clone occurred a few times. Unmatched junction bases numbered 8, after V lost 1 base and J lost 5 bases. CDR3 length: 16 residues. Germline CDR1 reads MGHDK; CDR2 reads SYGVNS. The study drew participants aged about 18 to 89 years from 24 US areas. Participants' own reports of clinical history determined their cohort assignment. All exposed participants met a person with COVID-19 within 2 weeks before entering the study.

J is TRBJ1-5 and V is TRBV25-1; TRBD1 matches at 7 bases. The sample was PBMCs or T cells enriched from blood (not recorded which). The receptor comes from a woman in her twenties or thirties who had been exposed to COVID-19. CDR3 sequence: CASSESRGRGHQPQHF. The CDR3 bases are TGTGCCAGCAGTGAATCGAGGGGGCGCGGCCATCAGCCCCAGCATTTT.